A single sample is the source of the 18 T cell receptor beta chains below, sequenced in a study of low-dose radiotherapy and immunotherapy resistance in tumors. Stated time point: after trial treatment. Treatment noted: LDRT plus nivolumab, ipilimumab, low-dose cyclophosphamide and aspirin (RACIN trial). Covering alpha and beta chains, TRAV- and TRBV-specific primers were used for the first-strand cDNA. With a V-primer adapter and a constant-region primer, TCRs were amplified for approximately 19 PCR cycles. Using its own MiXCR run on the reads, TCRdb lists one record per CDR3 protein. The data hold around 33,000 distinct CDR3 sequences, with 45% to 50% observed a single time. This sample comprised PBMCs, obtained after low-dose radiotherapy plus immunotherapy. These receptors all stem from a male donor with gallbladder cancer.

V usage is TRBV5-1 and J usage is TRBJ1-5; D not resolved. The V end lost 4 bases, the J end lost 5 bases, and 10 bases lay between the germline ends. From germline, CDR1 is SGHRS and CDR2 YFSETQ. The CDR3 is 13 residues long. This chain's CDR3 is CASSEYPDQPQHF. For the CDR3, the DNA is TGCGCCAGCAGCGAATACCCAGATCAGCCCCAGCATTTT.

By sample fraction, this clonotype is medium-sized. The chain uses TRBV5-1 and TRBJ2-1; the D is unclear. Between the trimmed V and J ends, which lost 0 bases and 0 bases, there was a span of 4 bases. This CDR3 is built from 14 residues. CDR1 is SGHRS, CDR2 YFSETQ, per germline. This CDR3 is CASSLDLSYNEQFF. The CDR3 DNA follows: TGCGCCAGCAGCTTGGACCTCTCCTACAATGAGCAGTTCTTC.

The J gene is TRBJ2-7, the V gene TRBV30; 8 bases align to TRBD2. In germline, CDR1 is GTSNPN, CDR2 SVGIG (reference sequence). CDR3 length: 13 residues. The junction had 6 bases not matched to a gene; V was cut back by 4 bases and J by 4 bases. The CDR3 DNA sequence: TGTGCCTGGACAAGTGGGACTAGTTACGAGCAGTACTTC. It is translated as CAWTSGTSYEQYF. Full variable domain (outside the CDR3, taken from reference TRBV30 and TRBJ2-7): SQTIHQWPATLVQPVGSPLSLECTVEGTSNPNLYWYRQAAGRGLQLLFYSVGIGQISSEVPQNLSASRPQDRQFILSSKKLLLSDSGFYLCAWTSGTSYEQYFGPGTRLTVT.

The genes are TRBV6-5 and TRBJ2-7; D not certain. Germline V gene sequence: CDR1 MNHEY, CDR2 SVGAGI. CDR3 length: 16 amino acids. Trimming left V 3 bases short and J 4 bases short, with 19 bases between. The CDR3 protein is CASSYAGPDGGYEQYF. CDR3 coding DNA: TGTGCCAGCAGTTATGCTGGCCCAGACGGCGGATACGAGCAGTACTTC.

The J gene is TRBJ2-7, the V gene TRBV23-1; 9 bases line up with TRBD1. TRBV23-1 belongs to the ORF category, with a function that is uncertain. CDR3 length equals 15 residues. Trimming took 0 bases from V and 5 from J; bases not matched to a gene: 5. CDR3 protein: CASSQSGQGSHEQYF. The CDR3 DNA reads TGCGCCAGCAGTCAATCCGGACAGGGGTCACACGAGCAGTACTTC.

This clonotype showed up many times. The CDR3 nucleotides read TGCAGTGCTAGAGATGGGACTAGCGTAGACAATGAGCAGTTCTTC. This codes for CSARDGTSVDNEQFF. V and J are TRBV20-1 and TRBJ2-1; 10 positions agree with TRBD2. CDR1 DFQATT and CDR2 SNEGSKA come from the germline V gene (reference sequence). The CDR3 loop spans 15 amino acids. V shed 0 bases, J shed 5 bases, and the junction held 4 bases outside the gene matches.

This rearrangement joins TRBV3-1 to TRBJ1-1; the match to TRBD1 covers 7 bases. The ends lost 0 bases at V and 7 bases at J; junction bases unmatched: 5. The CDR3 extends over 14 amino acids. CDR1 is LGHDT, CDR2 YNNKEL, per germline (reference sequence). The chain's CDR3 is CASSQEHRGYEAFF. CDR3 sequence (DNA): TGTGCCAGCAGCCAAGAGCACAGGGGATATGAAGCTTTCTTT.

Details on this clonotype: A far larger clone is one nucleotide away, so this likely arose from a read error. The V gene is TRBV20-1, the J gene TRBJ2-7; D might be TRBD2 (7 bases). The CDR3 consists of 13 residues. V lost 5 bases, J lost 7 bases, and 18 bases lay in between. Germline CDR1 DFQATT, CDR2 SNEGSKA (reference sequence). The CDR3 region is CSAGGLGDNEQYF. CDR3 nucleotide sequence: TGCAGTGCTGGTGGACTAGGGGACAATGAGCAGTACTTC.

This clonotype was observed many times. This chain connects TRBV7-3 to TRBJ2-5, with TRBD2 matching over 11 bases. Trimming cost V 5 bases and J 2 bases; bases outside gene matches: 7. CDR1 is SGHTA and CDR2 is FQGTGA in the germline V gene. This CDR3 is built from 16 residues. CDR3 protein: CASSPGLAGKQETQYF. The CDR3 DNA sequence: TGTGCCAGCAGCCCAGGACTAGCGGGCAAACAAGAGACCCAGTACTTC.

V gene TRBV10-3 combines with J gene TRBJ2-3; perhaps D is TRBD1 or TRBD2 (5 bases each). V was trimmed by 0 bases and J by 11 bases, leaving 12 bases between them. The V gene's germline CDR1 is ENHRY and CDR2 SYGVKD. This CDR3 comprises 13 residues. The CDR3: CAISESGPSGQYF. CDR3 nucleotide sequence: TGTGCCATCAGTGAGTCGGGACCCTCGGGGCAGTATTTT.

This clonotype occurred many times. The chain employs TRBV27 and TRBJ2-7, with D unclear. V lost 2 bases and J 0 bases, leaving 11 bases between the germline ends. Germline lookup yields CDR1 MNHEY and CDR2 SMNVEV (reference sequence). The CDR3 covers 15 residues. The CDR3 bases are TGTGCCAGCAGTTTACAGCTCGGACGCTCCTACGAGCAGTACTTC. It specifies CASSLQLGRSYEQYF.

The count of this clonotype is one. The genes are TRBV29-1 and TRBJ1-1; D is possibly TRBD1 (6 bases). Trimming left V 6 bases short and J 6 bases short, with 11 bases between. Germline assignment: CDR1 SQVTM and CDR2 ANQGSEA. The CDR3 is 11 amino acids. CDR3 bases: TGCAGCGTCGCAACAGGGCCTGAAGCTTTCTTT. It codes for CSVATGPEAFF.

The V gene is TRBV4-1, the J gene TRBJ2-3; 7 bases fit TRBD2. This CDR3 spans 13 amino acids. From germline, CDR1 is MGHRA and CDR2 YSYEKL. V lost 1 base, J lost 10 bases, and 5 bases stayed unmatched. CDR3 DNA sequence: TGCGCCAGCAGCCAAGGACTAGCTGGGGCGCAGTATTTT. Encoded protein: CASSQGLAGAQYF.

The V and J genes are TRBV29-1 and TRBJ2-3; no clear D gene. The CDR3 totals 13 residues. The germline V and J ends were trimmed by 7 bases and 0 bases, with 11 bases remaining between them. Germline assignment: CDR1 SQVTM and CDR2 ANQGSEA. Written as DNA, the CDR3 is TGCAGCGCGGTTGGGCTGAGCACAGATACGCAGTATTTT. As protein: CSAVGLSTDTQYF.

The chain employs TRBV20-1 and TRBJ2-7; no clear D gene. Germline V CDR1 and CDR2: DFQATT, SNEGSKA (reference sequence). Trimming took off 2 bases at V and 6 bases at J, with 20 bases between the two ends. The CDR3 consists of 15 residues. CDR3 sequence (DNA): TGCAGTGCTAGACAGGCAATAGCAGTTGGCTCCGAGCAGTACTTC. Translated, it gives CSARQAIAVGSEQYF.

Here the CDR3 DNA reads TGTGCCACCAGCAGAGCCGGCGACGACTACGAGCAGTACTTC. Protein product: CATSRAGDDYEQYF. The gene calls are TRBV15 and TRBJ2-7; D remains unclear. The CDR3 sequence is 14 residues long. Trimming took 1 base from V and 3 from J, leaving 10 bases between them. Germline-derived CDR1 and CDR2 are LNHNV and YYDKDF (reference sequence).

CDR3 in amino acids: CASSATSGHNTQYF. For the CDR3, the DNA is TGTGCCAGCAGTGCAACTAGCGGTCATAATACGCAGTATTTT. The chain is built from TRBV28 and TRBJ2-3; TRBD2 matches at 8 bases. The ends lost 5 bases at V and 7 bases at J; junction bases unmatched: 8. The length of the CDR3 is 14 residues. Germline V lookup: CDR1 MDHEN, CDR2 SYDVKM.

Within the sample, this clonotype is medium-sized. The rearrangement joins TRBV6-8 to TRBJ2-7; 9 nucleotides agree with TRBD2. Trimming cost V 2 bases and J 0 bases; bases outside gene matches: 5. The CDR3 has 16 amino acids. Germline assignment: CDR1 MNHGY and CDR2 SAAAGT. This chain's CDR3 is CASSYRGGGSSYEQYF. As DNA, the CDR3 is TGTGCCAGCAGTTACCGCGGGGGGGGGAGCTCCTACGAGCAGTACTTC.